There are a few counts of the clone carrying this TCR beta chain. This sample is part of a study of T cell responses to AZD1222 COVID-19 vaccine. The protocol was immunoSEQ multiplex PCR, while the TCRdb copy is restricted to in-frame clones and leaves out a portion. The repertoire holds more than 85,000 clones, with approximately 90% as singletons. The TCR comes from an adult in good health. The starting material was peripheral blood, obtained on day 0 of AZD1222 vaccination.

The CDR3 coding sequence is TGTGCCAGCAGTTCGACAGGGTCCGGTGGTGGCTACACCTTC. Translating it yields CASSSTGSGGGYTF. The chain recombines TRBV27 with TRBJ1-2; 7 positions match TRBD1. From germline, CDR1 is MNHEY and CDR2 SMNVEV (reference sequence). This CDR3 is 14 amino acids long. V lost 4 bases and J lost 7; bases outside the gene matches: 9.